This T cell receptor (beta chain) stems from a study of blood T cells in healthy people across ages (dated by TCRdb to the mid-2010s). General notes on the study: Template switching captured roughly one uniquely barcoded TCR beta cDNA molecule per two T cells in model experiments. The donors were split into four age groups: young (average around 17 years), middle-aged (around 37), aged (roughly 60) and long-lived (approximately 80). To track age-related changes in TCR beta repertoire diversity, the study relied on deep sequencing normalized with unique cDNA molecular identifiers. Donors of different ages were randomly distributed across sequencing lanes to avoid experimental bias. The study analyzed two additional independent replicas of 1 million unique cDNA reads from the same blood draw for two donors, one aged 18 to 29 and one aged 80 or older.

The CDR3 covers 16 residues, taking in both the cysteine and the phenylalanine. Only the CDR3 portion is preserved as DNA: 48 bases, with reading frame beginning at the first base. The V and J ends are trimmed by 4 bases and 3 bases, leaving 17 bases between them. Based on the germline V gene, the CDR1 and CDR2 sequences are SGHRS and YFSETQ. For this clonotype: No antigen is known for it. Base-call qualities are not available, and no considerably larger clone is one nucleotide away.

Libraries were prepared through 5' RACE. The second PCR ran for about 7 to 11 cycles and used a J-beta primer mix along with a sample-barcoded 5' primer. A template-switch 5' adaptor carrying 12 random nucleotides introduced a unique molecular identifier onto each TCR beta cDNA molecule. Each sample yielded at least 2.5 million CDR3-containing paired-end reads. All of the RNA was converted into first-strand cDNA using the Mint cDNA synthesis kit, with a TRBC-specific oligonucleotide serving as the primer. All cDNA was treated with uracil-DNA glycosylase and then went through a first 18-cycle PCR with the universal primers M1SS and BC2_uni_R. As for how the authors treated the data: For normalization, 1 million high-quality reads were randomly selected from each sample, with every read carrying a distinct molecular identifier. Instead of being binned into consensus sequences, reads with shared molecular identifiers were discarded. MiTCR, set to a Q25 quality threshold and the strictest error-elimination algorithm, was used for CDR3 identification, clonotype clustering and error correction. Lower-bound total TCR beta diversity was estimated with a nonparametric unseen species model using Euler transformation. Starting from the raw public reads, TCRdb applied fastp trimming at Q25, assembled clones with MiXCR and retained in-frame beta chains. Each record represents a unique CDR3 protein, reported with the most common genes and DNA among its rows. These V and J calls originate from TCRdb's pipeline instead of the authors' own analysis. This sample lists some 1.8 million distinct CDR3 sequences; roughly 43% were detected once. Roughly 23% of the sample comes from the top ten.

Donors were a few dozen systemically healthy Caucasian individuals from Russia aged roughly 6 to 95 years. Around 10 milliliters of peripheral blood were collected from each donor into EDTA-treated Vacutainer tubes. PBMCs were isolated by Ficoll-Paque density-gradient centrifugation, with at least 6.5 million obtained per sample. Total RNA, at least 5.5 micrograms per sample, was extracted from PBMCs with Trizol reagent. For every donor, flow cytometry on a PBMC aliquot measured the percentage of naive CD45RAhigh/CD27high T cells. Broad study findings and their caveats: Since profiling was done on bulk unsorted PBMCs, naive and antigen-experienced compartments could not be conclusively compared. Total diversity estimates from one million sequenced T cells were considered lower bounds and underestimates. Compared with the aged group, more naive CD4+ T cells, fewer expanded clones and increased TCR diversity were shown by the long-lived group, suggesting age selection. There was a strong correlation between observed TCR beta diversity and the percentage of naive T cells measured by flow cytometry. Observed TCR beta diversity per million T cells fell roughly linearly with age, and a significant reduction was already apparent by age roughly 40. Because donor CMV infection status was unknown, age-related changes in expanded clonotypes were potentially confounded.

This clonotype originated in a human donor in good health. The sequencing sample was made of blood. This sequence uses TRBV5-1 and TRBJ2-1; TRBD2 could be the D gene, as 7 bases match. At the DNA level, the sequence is TGCGCCAGCAGCGAGGTCGGGGGGCCTTGCTACAATGAGCAGTTCTTC. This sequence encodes CASSEVGGPCYNEQFF.